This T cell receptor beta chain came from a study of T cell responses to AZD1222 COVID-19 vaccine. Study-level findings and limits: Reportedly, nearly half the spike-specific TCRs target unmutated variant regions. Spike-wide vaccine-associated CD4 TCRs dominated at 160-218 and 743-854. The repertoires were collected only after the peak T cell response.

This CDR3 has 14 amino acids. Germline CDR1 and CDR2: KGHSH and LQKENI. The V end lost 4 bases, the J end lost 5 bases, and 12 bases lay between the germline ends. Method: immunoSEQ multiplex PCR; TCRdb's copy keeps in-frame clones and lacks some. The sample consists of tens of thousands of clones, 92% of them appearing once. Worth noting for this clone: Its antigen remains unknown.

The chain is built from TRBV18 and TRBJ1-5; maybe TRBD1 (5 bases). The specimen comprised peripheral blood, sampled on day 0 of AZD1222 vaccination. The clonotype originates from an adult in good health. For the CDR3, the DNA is TGTGCCAGCTCACTCAGGGTTAAGGATCAGCCCCAGCATTTT. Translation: CASSLRVKDQPQHF.